The present T cell receptor beta chain was sequenced within a study of T-cell memory formation after mild COVID-19. The wider study: TCR clusters were mostly donor specific. Study observations and caveats: While clones contracting from day 15 to 85 were balanced between CD4 and CD8, later expanders leaned CD4+. The CD4+ clones that contracted clustered mainly within CM and EM, and the CD8+ clones concentrated in EMRA. Memory sampled before infection contained some responding clones, suggesting cross-reactive memory joined.

Remarks on this clonotype: Its antigen remains unidentified.

In TCRdb, the 5' RACE reads were re-called with MiXCR into one record per CDR3 protein. Among some 300,000 distinct CDR3 sequences, 19% were seen once, and the ten largest hold over 20%. Sequencing input: PBMCs or a T cell subset sorted from them (not recorded which). This sequence originates from a man younger than 35 who had mild COVID-19 (a few samples of this study predate the infection). Cell type and time point are not known.

The CDR3 DNA follows: TGTGCCAGCAGCCCCCCGCGGGGGGGGGGCAATGAGCAGTTCTTC. Translation: CASSPPRGGGNEQFF. The chain links TRBV7-6 to TRBJ2-1; 9 positions agree with TRBD2. The CDR3 consists of 15 residues. Trimming at V came to 5 bases and at J to 6 bases, leaving 8 bases not matched to a gene. CDR1 and CDR2 from the germline V gene are SGHVS and FNYEAQ.